A single sample gave rise to the 6 T cell receptor beta chains below, sequenced in a study of T cells in Graves' hyperthyroidism and ophthalmopathy. Amplification of TCR beta CDR3 regions used RNA as the template. The HTBI primer set served for first-round RT-PCR of the TCR CDR3. One entry per CDR3 protein results from TCRdb running MiXCR on the multiplex PCR reads. The sample lists 500,000 to 750,000 distinct CDR3 sequences, approximately 15% seen once, with under 8% in the top ten. What was sequenced was blood. The source of these receptors is a woman aged 25-40 years with Graves' hyperthyroidism.

This clonotype appeared many times. The genes are TRBV20-1 and TRBJ2-7, with 7 bases fitting TRBD1. Germline loops: CDR1 DFQATT, CDR2 SNEGSKA (reference sequence). CDR3 length equals 14 residues. V trimming: 6 bases; J trimming: 3 bases; junction bases outside the gene matches: 11. CDR3 in DNA: TGCAGTGCCCTGAACCGGGACAGAGACTACGAGCAGTACTTC. It codes for CSALNRDRDYEQYF.

A few counts support this clonotype. The DNA of the CDR3 is TGTGCCATCAGTGGTTGGACTAGCGGGAAGGTCGCAGATACGCAGTATTTT. Translating gives CAISGWTSGKVADTQYF. V and J are TRBV10-3 and TRBJ2-3; 12 positions match TRBD2. The CDR3 loop spans 17 amino acids. Trimming at V came to 4 bases and at J to 4 bases, leaving 9 bases not matched to a gene. Germline-derived CDR1 and CDR2 are ENHRY and SYGVKD.

This clonotype was recorded at least ten times. The chain carries TRBV3-1 and TRBJ1-5; maybe TRBD1 (5 bases). The germline CDR1 and CDR2 sequences are LGHDT and YNNKEL (reference sequence). The CDR3 has 13 amino acids. Trimming shortened V by 1 base and J by 7 bases, and 8 bases separated the two germline ends. In nucleotides, the CDR3 is TGTGCCAGCAGCCAAGCCAGGGTCCAGCCCCAGCATTTT. Translation: CASSQARVQPQHF.

This clonotype was observed at least ten times. This chain connects TRBV15 to TRBJ1-5; 7 bases align to TRBD1. The CDR3 totals 15 residues. J was trimmed by 3 bases and V by 7 bases; bases with no gene match: 9. Germline lookup yields CDR1 LNHNV and CDR2 YYDKDF (reference sequence). For the CDR3, the DNA is TGTGCCACCAACCAGAGGGGACAGTACAATCAGCCCCAGCATTTT. It yields the protein CATNQRGQYNQPQHF.

This clonotype has only a few counts. The chain combines TRBV20-1 with TRBJ2-7; 8 nucleotides align to TRBD2. There are 15 residues in the CDR3. Germline V gives CDR1 DFQATT, CDR2 SNEGSKA (reference sequence). With V trimmed by 6 bases and J by 5 bases, 15 bases remained unmatched. The CDR3, as DNA: TGCAGTGCATACCTGACTACAGCGGGAGCTCACGAGCAGTACTTC. Translation: CSAYLTTAGAHEQYF.

The chain combines TRBV27 with TRBJ2-7; 8 bases map to TRBD1. The CDR3 extends over 13 amino acids. Germline trimming cut 2 bases from V and 5 bases from J; bases unmatched to any gene: 2. In germline, CDR1 is MNHEY, CDR2 SMNVEV (reference sequence). The CDR3 loop reads CASSLPGGDEQYF. The CDR3, as DNA: TGTGCCAGCAGTTTACCAGGGGGCGACGAGCAGTACTTC.